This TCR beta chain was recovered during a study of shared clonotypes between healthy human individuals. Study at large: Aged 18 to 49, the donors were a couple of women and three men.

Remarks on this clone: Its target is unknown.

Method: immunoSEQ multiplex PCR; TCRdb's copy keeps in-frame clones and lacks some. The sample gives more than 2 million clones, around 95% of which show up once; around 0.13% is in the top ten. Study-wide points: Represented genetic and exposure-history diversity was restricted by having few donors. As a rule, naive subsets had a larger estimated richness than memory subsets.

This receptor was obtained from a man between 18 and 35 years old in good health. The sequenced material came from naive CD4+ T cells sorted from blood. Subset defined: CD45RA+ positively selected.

CDR3 DNA sequence: TGTGCCAGCAAGGCACACGAGCAGTACTTC. Protein sequence: CASKAHEQYF. The chain has TRBV6-1 and TRBJ2-7; D not certain. The CDR3 totals 10 residues. The V end lost 7 bases, the J end lost 5 bases, and 6 bases lay between the germline ends. Germline V gene lookup returns CDR1 MNHNS and CDR2 SASEGT.